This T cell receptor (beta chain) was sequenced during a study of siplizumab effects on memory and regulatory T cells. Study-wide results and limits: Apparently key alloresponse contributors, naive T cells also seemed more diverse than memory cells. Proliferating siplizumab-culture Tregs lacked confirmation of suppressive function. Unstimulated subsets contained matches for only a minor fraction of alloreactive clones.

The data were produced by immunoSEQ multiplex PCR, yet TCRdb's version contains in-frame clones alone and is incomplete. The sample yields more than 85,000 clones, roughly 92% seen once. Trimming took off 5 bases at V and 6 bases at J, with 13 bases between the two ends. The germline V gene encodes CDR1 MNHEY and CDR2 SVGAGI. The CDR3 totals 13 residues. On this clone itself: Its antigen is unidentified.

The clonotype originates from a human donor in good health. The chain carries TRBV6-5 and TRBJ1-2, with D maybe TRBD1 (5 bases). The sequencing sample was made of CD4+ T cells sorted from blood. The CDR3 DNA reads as TGTGCCAGCAGTGACGGGGGTAGAAATGGCTACACCTTC. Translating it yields CASSDGGRNGYTF.